The TCR beta chain described here comes from a study of OX40 agonist ivuxolimab in advanced cancers. Broadly, across the study: Ivuxolimab was an agonistic, fully human IgG2 monoclonal antibody directed against OX40 (CD134), a costimulatory receptor. Intravenous ivuxolimab was administered to patients every 2 weeks at six dose levels: 0.01, 0.1, 0.3, 1.5, 3 and 10 mg/kg. In the dose-escalation cohort, more than 75% of patients were male, and the mean age was around 60 years, with a range of roughly 23 to 85. Prior anti-PD-1, anti-PD-L1 or anti-CTLA-4 therapy was permitted, and 40% to 50% of dose-escalation patients had received checkpoint inhibitors. Of the approximately 50 dose-escalation patients, hepatocellular carcinoma was present in about 20, melanoma in roughly 15, renal cell carcinoma in 9 and head and neck cancer in 9. Peripheral TCRbeta sequencing was intended to test whether TCR sequence diversity was altered and clonal T-cell expansion was caused by ivuxolimab. Partial responses occurred in three dose-escalation patients, of whom one had hepatocellular carcinoma and two had cutaneous melanoma. The paper reports the monotherapy dose-escalation portion (N of about 50 patients) of the phase I ivuxolimab trial. Overall study outcomes, separate from this receptor: Low levels of normalized T-cell clonal expansion were also shown by some nonresponding patients. Partial responders in the 0.1-3.0 mg/kg groups had among the lowest normalized peripheral clonal expansion, especially among CD8+ T cells. After ivuxolimab, expanded clones were on average more numerous among CD8+ T cells than among CD4+ T cells. At doses of 0.1 to 3.0 mg/kg, clonal expansion of both CD4+ and CD8+ T cells in blood was seen between baseline and week 6. Antigen specificity was not determined for the clonally expanded peripheral T cells.

This clone was picked up one time. Its antigen specificity is not known. Base qualities were left out, and no much larger clone turns up one base away. The germline V and J ends show losses of 4 bases and 8 bases respectively, and no gene match explains 8 bases of the junction. From its cysteine to its phenylalanine, the CDR3 spans 15 amino acids. Only the CDR3 region is kept as DNA, spanning 45 bases read in frame from base 1. CDR1 and CDR2, per the germline V gene, are SNHLY and FYNNEI. Patients with a history of autoimmune disease or receiving systemic immunosuppression were excluded from the trial. Peripheral blood for TCR sequencing was collected from all dose cohorts at baseline, on cycle 4 day 1, and on cycle 7 day 1. Samples were obtained from an open-label, multicenter, first-in-human phase I dose-escalation trial of ivuxolimab. Adults with locally advanced or metastatic melanoma, renal cell, hepatocellular, or head and neck squamous cell carcinoma were enrolled in the trial. Before TCR sequencing, CD4+ and CD8+ T cells were separately sorted from peripheral blood.

For sequencing of the TCRbeta CDR3 region, genomic DNA was extracted from the sorted cells. The immunoSEQ Assay was used for sequencing of TCRbeta CDR3 regions. The clones in this table, taken by TCRdb from immuneACCESS, are in-frame only. Not every clone is retained; where verified, under half of the shortfall comes from an unresolved V gene, and the cause of the rest is unknown. In all, the sample holds some 80,000 clones, and almost 85% of those were seen once. The ten largest make up roughly 25% of the sample. This sequence originates from an adult with an advanced solid tumor such as melanoma, head and neck, liver or kidney cancer. The V gene is TRBV2 and the J gene is TRBJ1-6, and TRBD1 aligns with 7 junction nucleotides. Here the sequenced sample was CD4+ or CD8+ T cells sorted from blood, taken in a trial of the OX40 agonist ivuxolimab. The nucleotide sequence reads TGTGCCAGCAGTGCCAGACAGGGAGCGGATTCACCCCTCCACTTT. It specifies CASSARQGADSPLHF.